A selection of T cell receptor beta chains follows, all from one sample in a study of shared clonotypes between healthy human individuals. This table comes from immunoSEQ multiplex PCR, and its TCRdb copy is limited to in-frame clones, with some not included. The repertoire holds about 2.1 million clones, with approximately 92% as singletons. Sequencing used naive CD8+ T cells from PBMCs. The receptor set was obtained from a man aged 18 to 35 in good health. Some clones in this sample may be carry-over from other donors' samples. The CDR3 runs from the conserved cysteine through the conserved F or W. Fields, in order: CDR3 protein, V gene, J gene, CDR3 length.

CAISAGPPQETQYF	TRBV10-3	TRBJ2-5	14
CASSPTTGSQPQHF	TRBV9	TRBJ1-5	14
CASSEDRADTQYF	TRBV7-6	TRBJ2-3	13
CASSLFPGEAFF	TRBV28	TRBJ1-1	12
CATSTDRTSGAYEQYF	TRBV15	TRBJ2-7	16
CASSLWYGDGAYEQYF	TRBV27	TRBJ2-7	16
CASSLGLAGGNEQFF	TRBV7-8	TRBJ2-1	15
CASSPFPREASYNEQFF	TRBV7-9	TRBJ2-1	17
CASSFGTGDYNEQFF	TRBV28	TRBJ2-1	15
CASSKGLVCNEQFF	TRBV21-1	TRBJ2-1	14
CASSYSGSGELFF	TRBV6-5	TRBJ2-2	13
CASSSGGGAEGNTIYF	TRBV7-9	TRBJ1-3	16
CASPQTGAYEQYF	TRBV10-1	TRBJ2-7	13
CASSPTPPYGLAGETQYF	TRBV4-1	TRBJ2-5	18
CASGAGGNEQFF	TRBV10-2	TRBJ2-1	12
CASSEWPNQPQHF	TRBV2	TRBJ1-5	13